Below, 23 T cell receptor beta chains from the same sample are listed, as sequenced in a study of CD4 T cells in relation to SARS-CoV-2 and coronaviruses. Unexposed donor CD4+ T cells date from about 2011-2018, before the COVID-19 pandemic. After less than 11 days of culture, CD4+ T cells were isolated. Some clones are missing from TCRdb's copy, which holds only in-frame ones; the method was immunoSEQ multiplex PCR. The table includes about 17,000 clones, approximately 81% detected once. Antigens of these TCRs are unknown. The specimen was CD4+ T cells from PBMCs, cultured in vitro. The receptors were sampled from a human donor in good health.

In its sample, this clone was seen a few times. The V and J genes are TRBV7-9 and TRBJ1-1; no clear D. Germline V CDR1 and CDR2: SEHNR, FQNEAQ (reference sequence). This CDR3 has 12 amino acids. Trimming cost V 3 bases and J 8 bases, with 10 bases left between them. The CDR3: CASSLFLTEAFF. The CDR3 nucleotides read TGTGCCAGCAGCTTGTTTTTGACAGAAGCTTTCTTT.

This sequence joins TRBV28 and TRBJ1-6, with no clear D. This CDR3 contains 14 residues. The V end was cut by 8 bases, the J end by 9 bases, with 17 bases between. Germline CDR1 MDHEN, CDR2 SYDVKM. CDR3 in amino acids: CASFGVVWSSPLHF. CDR3 nucleotide sequence: TGTGCCAGCTTTGGGGTAGTATGGAGTTCACCCCTCCACTTT.

The rearrangement uses TRBV28 and TRBJ2-1, with 10 bases aligning to TRBD2. Germline assignment: CDR1 MDHEN and CDR2 SYDVKM. The CDR3 loop spans 14 amino acids. Trimming took 8 bases from V and 10 from J; bases not matched to a gene: 11. CDR3 bases: TGTGCCAGCCTCCCTGGACTAGCGGTGGACGAGCAGTTCTTC. Protein: CASLPGLAVDEQFF.

This sequence joins TRBV19 and TRBJ1-4; D is possibly TRBD1 (5 bases). Germline-derived CDR1 and CDR2 are LNHDA and SQIVND (reference sequence). Trimming shortened V by 7 bases and J by 2 bases, and 14 bases separated the two germline ends. CDR3 length: 15 amino acids. CDR3 sequence reads: CASTARAGTNEKLFF. CDR3 in DNA: TGTGCCAGTACTGCCCGGGCAGGGACTAATGAAAAACTGTTTTTT.

The chain is built from TRBV28 and TRBJ2-1, with a weak D call TRBD2 (5 bases). Trimming took 5 bases from V and 5 from J, leaving 16 bases between them. The CDR3 loop spans 15 amino acids. CDR1 and CDR2 (germline): MDHEN, SYDVKM. The CDR3, as DNA: TGTGCCAGCAGTGAACTCCTTGAGGGTAACAATGAGCAGTTCTTC. Translated, it gives CASSELLEGNNEQFF.

The chain carries TRBV5-1 and TRBJ2-2; perhaps D is TRBD1 or TRBD2 (5 bases each). Per germline, CDR1 SGHRS and CDR2 YFSETQ. The CDR3 spans 15 residues. V lost 4 bases and J 0 bases, leaving 10 bases between the germline ends. CDR3 sequence reads: CASSPRDPNTGELFF. CDR3 coding DNA: TGCGCCAGCAGCCCCCGGGACCCGAACACCGGGGAGCTGTTTTTT. The full variable domain, in which reference TRBV5-1 and TRBJ2-2 provide the parts outside the CDR3, is KAGVTQTPRYLIKTRGQQVTLSCSPISGHRSVSWYQQTPGQGLQFLFEYFSETQRNKGNFPGRFSGRQFSNSRSEMNVSTLELGDSALYLCASSPRDPNTGELFFGEGSRLTVL.

A few counts support this clone. The gene calls are TRBV21-1 and TRBJ2-1; TRBD2, as called in the table, went unchecked against the DNA. TRBV21-1 is a documented pseudogene. The CDR3 is made up of 16 amino acids. The CDR3 protein is CASRPGKGIAYNEQFF. Written as DNA, the CDR3 is TGTGCCAGCAGGCCCGGGAAAGGGATAGCCTACAATGAGCAGTTCTTC.

The gene calls are TRBV7-8 and TRBJ2-7; D not certain. CDR3 length equals 14 residues. V lost 0 bases, J lost 2 bases, and 8 bases lay in between. The germline V gene encodes CDR1 SGHVS and CDR2 FQNEAQ. Here the CDR3 reads CASSLAAPAYEQYF. CDR3 DNA sequence: TGTGCCAGCAGCTTAGCGGCCCCGGCCTACGAGCAGTACTTC.

The rearrangement uses TRBV5-1 and TRBJ2-5; D remains unclear. The V gene lost 6 bases and the J gene lost 5 bases, with 17 bases spanning the gap. Looked up from germline, CDR1 is SGHRS and CDR2 is YFSETQ. This CDR3 spans 14 amino acids. Here the CDR3 reads CASKNVVQVETQYF. The CDR3 region has the DNA TGCGCCAGCAAAAATGTGGTCCAGGTTGAGACCCAGTACTTC.

The gene calls are TRBV5-4 and TRBJ1-2; 8 positions match TRBD1. The CDR3 is 16 amino acids. The germline gives CDR1 SGHNT, CDR2 YYREEE (reference sequence). V was clipped by 1 base and J by 12 bases; unmatched bases: 17. DNA for the CDR3: TGTGCCAGCAGCTTGCCCAGGACAGGGCCTCCCAATATGGACACCTTC. This encodes CASSLPRTGPPNMDTF. Filled out from reference TRBV5-4 and TRBJ1-2, the complete variable domain reads ETGVTQSPTHLIKTRGQQVTLRCSSQSGHNTVSWYQQALGQGPQFIFQYYREEENGRGNFPPRFSGLQFPNYSSELNVNALELDDSALYLCASSLPRTGPPNMDTFGSGTRLTVV.

The chain joins TRBV7-3 to TRBJ2-7; 8 bases fit TRBD2. The CDR3 is made up of 15 amino acids. Unmatched junction bases numbered 9, after V lost 5 bases and J lost 3 bases. Looked up from germline, CDR1 is SGHTA and CDR2 is FQGTGA. CDR3 sequence (DNA): TGTGCCAGCAGCCTAGGTGTGGGGACTAGCTACGAGCAGTACTTC. Protein sequence: CASSLGVGTSYEQYF.

The chain is built from TRBV7-2 and TRBJ2-2; the D gene is possibly TRBD2 (5 bases). With 3 bases removed from V and 3 bases from J, the gap between germline ends came to 8 bases. The germline CDR1 and CDR2 sequences are SGHTA and FQGNSA. The CDR3 consists of 14 residues. The CDR3 loop is CASSLVGDTGELFF. The DNA of the CDR3 is TGTGCCAGCAGCTTGGTCGGGGACACCGGGGAGCTGTTTTTT.

This clone is large. DNA of the CDR3: TGTGCCAGCTCACCACCGGGACTAGCGGGGGGCTACAATGAGCAGTTCTTC. It encodes CASSPPGLAGGYNEQFF. This sequence joins TRBV18 and TRBJ2-1; 15 bases are a match to TRBD2. CDR3 size: 17 residues. Germline lookup yields CDR1 KGHSH and CDR2 LQKENI. Losses at the gene ends were 0 bases for V and 3 bases for J; bases not matched to a gene: 0. The full variable domain, its missing parts supplied by reference TRBV18 and TRBJ2-1, is NAGVMQNPRHLVRRRGQEARLRCSPMKGHSHVYWYRQLPEEGLKFMVYLQKENIIDESGMPKERFSAEFPKEGPSILRIQQVVRGDSAAYFCASSPPGLAGGYNEQFFGPGTRLTVL.

This clone was detected only once. The genes are TRBV24-1 and TRBJ2-4; no reliable D call. This CDR3 has 10 residues. V was trimmed by 12 bases and J by 8 bases, leaving 10 bases between them. CDR1 and CDR2 from the germline V gene are KGHDR and SFDVKD. This CDR3 is CAAVWDIQYF. CDR3 in DNA: TGTGCCGCGGTCTGGGACATTCAGTACTTC.

The V call is TRBV4-1, the J call TRBJ2-7; D is possibly TRBD2 (6 bases). The V and J ends lost 0 bases and 2 bases respectively, with 14 bases between them. CDR3 length equals 16 residues. Germline CDR1 reads MGHRA; CDR2 reads YSYEKL. The CDR3 region is CASSQDFWEDTYEQYF. CDR3 bases: TGCGCCAGCAGCCAAGATTTCTGGGAGGATACCTACGAGCAGTACTTC.

J is TRBJ2-6 and V is TRBV3-1 (or the pseudogene TRBV3-2); TRBD1 matches at 9 bases. Germline V CDR1 and CDR2: LGHDT, YNNKEL (reference sequence). V shed 0 bases and J 3 bases; nucleotides not matched to a gene: 12. The CDR3 has 20 residues. The CDR3 is CASSQDRDRAYSGGANVLTF. The CDR3 nucleotides read TGTGCCAGCAGCCAAGACCGGGACAGGGCTTATTCAGGTGGGGCCAACGTCCTGACTTTC.

The chain recombines TRBV5-1 with TRBJ2-1; perhaps TRBD2 as D (7 bases). The CDR3 is 15 residues long. The germline V gene has CDR1 SGHRS and CDR2 YFSETQ. V was pared by 0 bases and J by 2 bases, with 9 bases between. This CDR3 reads CASSLEGGAYNEQFF. The CDR3 DNA is TGCGCCAGCAGCTTGGAGGGGGGGGCCTACAATGAGCAGTTCTTC.

The rearrangement joins TRBV19 to TRBJ1-3; 8 nucleotides match TRBD1. The J segment lost 4 bases and the V segment lost 4 bases, leaving 6 bases of the junction unmatched. Germline-derived CDR1 and CDR2 are LNHDA and SQIVND (reference sequence). The CDR3 loop spans 15 amino acids. The CDR3 bases are TGTGCCAGTAGTAAAAACTCAGGGGGCGGAAACACCATATATTTT. Translation gives CASSKNSGGGNTIYF.

The genes are TRBV7-2 and TRBJ2-3; D might be TRBD1 or TRBD2, each matching 6 bases. Germline CDR1 SGHTA, CDR2 FQGNSA. Trimming took 4 bases from V and 2 from J, leaving 16 bases between them. The CDR3 covers 16 residues. DNA of the CDR3: TGTGCCAGCAGCTCCCTAGGGGGGATGGTCACAGATACGCAGTATTTT. This encodes CASSSLGGMVTDTQYF. Looking up the rest from reference TRBV7-2 and TRBJ2-3 gives the full variable domain: GAGVSQSPSNKVTEKGKDVELRCDPISGHTALYWYRQSLGQGLEFLIYFQGNSAPDKSGLPSDRFSAERTGGSVSTLTIQRTQQEDSAVYLCASSSLGGMVTDTQYFGPGTRLTVL.

V and J are TRBV5-1 and TRBJ1-1; D remains unclear. Germline CDR1 and CDR2: SGHRS and YFSETQ. V was trimmed by 1 base and J by 2 bases, leaving 0 bases between them. The CDR3 has 11 amino acids. CDR3 DNA: TGCGCCAGCAGCTTGAACACTGAAGCTTTCTTT. Its translation: CASSLNTEAFF.

The chain is built from TRBV19 and TRBJ2-2; a possible D gene is TRBD2 (6 bases). The CDR3 consists of 14 residues. Deletions cut 5 bases from V and 3 bases from J, with 10 bases between. Germline assignment: CDR1 LNHDA and CDR2 SQIVND (reference sequence). This chain's CDR3 is CASSRGWDTGELFF. Written as DNA, the CDR3 is TGTGCCAGTAGTCGGGGGTGGGACACCGGGGAGCTGTTTTTT.

The CDR3 coding sequence is TGCGCCAGCAGACGCGGGACAATGGACACAGATACGCAGTATTTT. Its protein is CASRRGTMDTDTQYF. This chain joins TRBV5-1 and TRBJ2-3; D possibly matches TRBD1 or TRBD2 (6 bases each). Trimming stripped 5 bases from V and 2 bases from J, with 15 bases between. The V gene's germline CDR1 is SGHRS and CDR2 YFSETQ. This CDR3 contains 15 residues.

The V and J genes are TRBV2 and TRBJ2-1; TRBD2 matches 8 bases. The V and J ends lost 8 bases and 8 bases, in that order; junction bases with no gene match: 8. In germline, CDR1 is SNHLY, CDR2 FYNNEI. The CDR3 runs to 13 residues. The CDR3 sequence: CASLSGRGHEQFF. CDR3 DNA: TGTGCCAGCCTAAGCGGGAGAGGACATGAGCAGTTCTTC.